The sequence of this T cell receptor (beta chain) was determined in a study of PD-1 blockade in classical Hodgkin lymphoma. Relapse after autologous stem cell transplantation occurred in every patient, and brentuximab vedotin exposure varied. The CDR3 loop spans 14 amino acids. Trimming took off 2 bases at V and 4 bases at J, with 11 bases between the two ends. CDR1 is MGHDK, CDR2 SYGVNS, per germline. Assay used: immunoSEQ multiplex PCR; TCRdb lists only in-frame clones, some missing. The sample lists about 40,000 clones; 85% to 90% were seen once. To note about this clone: Its matching antigen is unknown.

Overall study findings and caveats: Whereas CD4+ TCR diversity had risen significantly by C4D1, CD8+ TCR diversity had not. Nivolumab starters within 1 year of ASCT were excluded.

Here the sequenced sample was peripheral blood mononuclear cells (PBMCs), taken at baseline. This chain joins TRBV25-1 and TRBJ1-2; maybe TRBD1 (6 bases). The clonotype originates from a human donor with classical Hodgkin lymphoma. The CDR3 reads CASSEPGQIYGYTF. In nucleotides, the CDR3 is TGTGCCAGCAGTGAACCGGGACAAATCTATGGCTACACCTTC.